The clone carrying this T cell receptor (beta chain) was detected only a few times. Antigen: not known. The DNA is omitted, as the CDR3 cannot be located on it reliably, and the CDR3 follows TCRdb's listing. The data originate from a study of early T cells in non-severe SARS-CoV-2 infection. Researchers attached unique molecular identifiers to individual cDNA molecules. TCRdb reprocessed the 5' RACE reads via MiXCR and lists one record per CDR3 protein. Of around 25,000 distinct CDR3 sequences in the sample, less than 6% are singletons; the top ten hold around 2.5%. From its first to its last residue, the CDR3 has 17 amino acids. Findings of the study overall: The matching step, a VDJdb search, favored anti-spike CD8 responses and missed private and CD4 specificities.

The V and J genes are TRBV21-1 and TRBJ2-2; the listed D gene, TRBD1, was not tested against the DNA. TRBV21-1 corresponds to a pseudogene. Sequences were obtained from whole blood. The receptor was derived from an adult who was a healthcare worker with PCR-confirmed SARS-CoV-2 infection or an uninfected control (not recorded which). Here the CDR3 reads CASSTTGTPRTPGSCFF.